The 9 T cell receptor beta chains presented below share a single source sample, sequenced in a study of cytomegalovirus exposure and HLA in healthy donors. The PCR made use of 60 Vbeta and 13 Jbeta primers. Sequencing used immunoSEQ multiplex PCR; TCRdb keeps in-frame clones, though not all of them. The table shows 250,000 to 350,000 clones, with roughly 90% occurring only once. The specimen sequenced was PBMCs. The receptors originated from a man in his forties in good health and CMV-seropositive.

This clone was seen only a few times. V is TRBV7-6 and J is TRBJ2-1, with TRBD1 matching over 7 bases. With V trimmed by 5 bases and J by 6 bases, 10 bases remained unmatched. The CDR3 has 15 amino acids. CDR1 SGHVS and CDR2 FNYEAQ come from the germline V gene. The CDR3 DNA sequence: TGTGCCAGCAGCCTCCGACAGGGCCTTGGCAATGAGCAGTTCTTC. Its protein product is CASSLRQGLGNEQFF.

J is TRBJ2-7 and V is TRBV7-2; D gene unclear. This CDR3 is 14 amino acids long. Germline CDR1 reads SGHTA; CDR2 reads FQGNSA. V lost 5 bases and J 3 bases, leaving 14 bases between the germline ends. The CDR3 region is CASSPLRLDYEQYF. In nucleotides, the CDR3 is TGTGCCAGCAGCCCTCTGAGGCTAGACTACGAGCAGTACTTC.

The rearrangement uses TRBV18 and TRBJ1-4; 7 bases line up with TRBD1. Germline assignment: CDR1 KGHSH and CDR2 LQKENI. The CDR3 is 16 amino acids. V lost 3 bases, J lost 7 bases, and 11 bases stayed unmatched. This chain's CDR3 is CASSPLGQAEGEKLFF. The CDR3 DNA reads TGTGCCAGCTCACCTCTCGGACAGGCCGAAGGTGAAAAACTGTTTTTT.

CDR3 residues: CASSFGQGAGEQYF. In DNA form, the CDR3 reads TGTGCCAGCAGCTTCGGACAGGGGGCAGGCGAGCAGTACTTC. The rearrangement links TRBV13 to TRBJ2-7; TRBD1 agrees at 11 bases. V lost 3 bases and J lost 6; bases outside the gene matches: 4. The germline gives CDR1 PRHDT, CDR2 FYEKMQ (reference sequence). There are 14 residues in the CDR3.

This clone has a handful of counts. The chain is built from TRBV5-1 and TRBJ1-1; D remains ambiguous. From germline, CDR1 is SGHRS and CDR2 YFSETQ. There are 13 residues in the CDR3. V was cut by 7 bases and J by 1 base, with 11 bases left in between. The CDR3 loop reads CASAGVENTEAFF. CDR3 sequence (DNA): TGCGCCAGCGCCGGAGTAGAGAACACTGAAGCTTTCTTT. Based on the CDR3 plus reference TRBV5-1 and TRBJ1-1, the full variable domain is KAGVTQTPRYLIKTRGQQVTLSCSPISGHRSVSWYQQTPGQGLQFLFEYFSETQRNKGNFPGRFSGRQFSNSRSEMNVSTLELGDSALYLCASAGVENTEAFFGQGTRLTVV.

Only one count was recorded for this clone. The chain couples TRBV27 to TRBJ2-5; D unresolved. The CDR3 runs to 13 residues. Germline values: CDR1 MNHEY, CDR2 SMNVEV (reference sequence). V lost 7 bases and J lost 0, with 9 bases in between. DNA for the CDR3: TGTGCCAGCACCCCCCGGGACCAAGAGACCCAGTACTTC. Translating it yields CASTPRDQETQYF.

The genes are TRBV11-2 and TRBJ2-5; 9 bases line up with TRBD2. The CDR3 extends over 15 amino acids. The J segment lost 1 base and the V segment lost 5 bases, leaving 5 bases of the junction unmatched. Germline CDR1 SGHAT, CDR2 FQNNGV. CDR3 sequence (DNA): TGTGCCAGCAGCCTCGGGACTAGCAGCCAAGAGACCCAGTACTTC. It yields the protein CASSLGTSSQETQYF. Looking up the rest from reference TRBV11-2 and TRBJ2-5 gives the full variable domain: EAGVAQSPRYKIIEKRQSVAFWCNPISGHATLYWYQQILGQGPKLLIQFQNNGVVDDSQLPKDRFSAERLKGVDSTLKIQPAKLEDSAVYLCASSLGTSSQETQYFGPGTRLLVL.

A few counts support this clone. The genes are TRBV18 and TRBJ1-1; unclear D gene. V lost 0 bases and J 0 bases, leaving 8 bases between the germline ends. Germline V lookup: CDR1 KGHSH, CDR2 LQKENI. The CDR3 extends over 15 amino acids. The CDR3 nucleotides are TGTGCCAGCTCACCACCGGGCAGAATGAACACTGAAGCTTTCTTT. This sequence encodes CASSPPGRMNTEAFF.

This clone was detected only a few times. The chain couples TRBV6-6 to TRBJ2-7, with D perhaps TRBD2 (6 bases). V was cut by 0 bases and J by 2 bases, with 14 bases left in between. Germline-derived CDR1 and CDR2 are MNHNY and SVGAGI (reference sequence). There are 16 residues in the CDR3. The CDR3 DNA sequence: TGTGCCAGCAGTTACTCCTCGACGGGCGGGACCTACGAGCAGTACTTC. It yields the protein CASSYSSTGGTYEQYF.